This T cell receptor beta chain was sequenced during a study of CD8+ T cells in alopecia areata. The wider study: Oral tofacitinib (5 to 10 mg twice daily) was administered to treated patients. Whole-study findings and limits: Many expanded lesional clones persisted in scalp and blood during tofacitinib treatment.

The CDR3 runs 14 residues. Trimming took off 5 bases at V and 0 bases at J, with 11 bases between the two ends. Per the germline V gene, CDR1 is SQVTM and CDR2 is ANQGSEA. Extracted RNA was reverse transcribed into cDNA, the sequencing template. Clones were read by immunoSEQ multiplex PCR, and TCRdb kept only the in-frame ones, dropping some. The sample has roughly 110,000 clones; approximately 51% are singletons. To note about this clone: The antigen is not known.

Treatment of the sample: oral pan-JAK inhibitor, 5-10 mg twice daily. This sequence originates from a human donor with alopecia areata. The chain recombines TRBV29-1 with TRBJ2-4; D is unclear. The sample consisted of CD4+ T cells sorted from blood, taken at week 24, from a patient treated with tofacitinib. The CDR3 loop reads CSVSTLIAKNIQYF. The DNA for the CDR3 is TGCAGCGTTTCGACCCTTATAGCCAAAAACATTCAGTACTTC. The full variable domain, rest sourced from reference TRBV29-1 and TRBJ2-4, is SAVISQKPSRDICQRGTSLTIQCQVDSQVTMMFWYRQQPGQSLTLIATANQGSEATYESGFVIDKFPISRPNLTFSTLTVSNMSPEDSSIYLCSVSTLIAKNIQYFGAGTRLSVL.